This T cell receptor beta chain was sequenced during a study of T cell changes during pregnancy in multiple sclerosis. From germline, CDR1 is MNHNY and CDR2 SVGAGI (reference sequence). V was pared by 6 bases and J by 1 base, with 5 bases of the junction left unmatched. This CDR3 region has 14 residues. The repertoire was sequenced with immunoSEQ multiplex PCR; TCRdb's copy has only in-frame clones and lacks some. Among approximately 60,000 clones listed, over 85% were seen once. This receptor was taken from a female donor with multiple sclerosis, enrolled in a pregnancy study. The gene calls are TRBV6-6 and TRBJ1-2, with 7 bases lining up with TRBD1. The material sequenced was CD4+ T cells from peripheral blood mononuclear cells, taken before pregnancy. CDR3 sequence: CASRVTGLNYGYTF. The CDR3 bases are TGTGCCAGCAGGGTGACAGGGCTTAACTATGGCTACACCTTC.